This T cell receptor (beta chain) was identified in a study of shared clonotypes between healthy human individuals. Whole-study findings and limits: Researchers sampled blood only, noting tissue repertoires likely differ. The sharing of 5% to 5.5% of naive CD4 clonotypes was seen across a handful of donors.

Naive CD8 cells lacked CD45RO and underwent positive selection for CCR7, leaving out terminally differentiated effector memory CD45RA+ cells. Clones were sequenced by immunoSEQ multiplex PCR, and TCRdb holds only the in-frame ones, with some missing. The sample holds 2 million to 2.5 million clones, roughly 94% seen once. A word on this clone: Its specificity is unknown.

V shed 7 bases and J shed 0 bases, with 10 bases lying between them. The germline gives CDR1 SQVTM, CDR2 ANQGSEA. The CDR3 loop spans 12 amino acids. The clonotype comes from a man younger than 35 in good health. Sample: naive CD8+ T cells sorted from blood. The chain has TRBV29-1 and TRBJ2-7; TRBD2 is a possible D gene (5 bases). CDR3 bases: TGCAGCGCCCGGGATCTCTCCTACGAGCAGTACTTC. Protein product: CSARDLSYEQYF.